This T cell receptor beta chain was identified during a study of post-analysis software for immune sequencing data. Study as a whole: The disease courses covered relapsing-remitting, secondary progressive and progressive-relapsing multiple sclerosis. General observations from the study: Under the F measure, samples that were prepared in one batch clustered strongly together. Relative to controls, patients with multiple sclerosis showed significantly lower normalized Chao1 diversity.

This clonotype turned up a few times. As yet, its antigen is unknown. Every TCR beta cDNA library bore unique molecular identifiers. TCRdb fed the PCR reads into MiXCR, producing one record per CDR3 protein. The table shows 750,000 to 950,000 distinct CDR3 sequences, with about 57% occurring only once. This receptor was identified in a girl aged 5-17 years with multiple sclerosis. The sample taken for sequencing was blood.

The CDR3 DNA reads TGTGCCAGCAGCTTAATCGGACAGGGTCCCTACGAGCAGTACTTC. Translation: CASSLIGQGPYEQYF. The chain has TRBV7-3 and TRBJ2-7; 8 bases are a match to TRBD1. The CDR3 has 15 residues. Germline CDR1 and CDR2: SGHTA and FQGTGA. Trimming took 1 base from V and 2 from J; bases not matched to a gene: 4.